The rows below give T cell receptor beta chains drawn from one sample of a study of blood T cell repertoires in COVID-19. Sequenced by immunoSEQ multiplex PCR; TCRdb stores in-frame clones only, minus some. The sample lists around 360,000 clones, over 75% seen once, with about 2.7% in the top ten. What was sequenced was PBMCs or T cells enriched from blood (not recorded which). The receptor set was obtained from a woman aged 30 to 39 who had recovered from COVID-19. The CDR3 runs from the conserved cysteine through the conserved F or W. D genes are given only for firm matches. Size is omitted from some rows. Given values are once, few, many or a class for expanded clones.

TRBV18	TRBJ2-5	13	.	.	TGTGCCAGCTCCCCTATAGCCCAAGAGACCCAGTACTTC	CASSPIAQETQYF
TRBV3-1/TRBV3-2	TRBJ1-6	17	.	.	TGTGCCAGCACCCCAACCGGGGGGCGCTCCTATAATTCACCCCTCCACTTT	CASTPTGGRSYNSPLHF
TRBV6-5	TRBJ1-2	14	.	.	TGTGCCAGCACCGGGGGGTGGAGGGACTATGGCTACACCTTC	CASTGGWRDYGYTF
TRBV11-2	TRBJ2-1	15	.	.	TGTGCCAGCAGCTTATTGGGAGCGGCCAGTGATGAGCAGTTCTTC	CASSLLGAASDEQFF
TRBV7-6	TRBJ2-3	16	.	TRBD2	TGTGCCAGCAGCTTAAGCACTAGCGGGGGTTCAGATACGCAGTATTTT	CASSLSTSGGSDTQYF
TRBV4-1	TRBJ2-3	15	.	.	TGCGCCAGCAGCCCAGGGACTGTTCCCGTAGATACGCAGTATTTT	CASSPGTVPVDTQYF
TRBV27	TRBJ2-1	17	.	TRBD2	TGTGCCAGCAGTTGGGGACTAGCGGCTGACCCAAACAATGAGCAGTTCTTC	CASSWGLAADPNNEQFF
TRBV19	TRBJ1-1	13	.	.	TGTGCCAGTCAGATTTCAGTGAACACTGAAGCTTTCTTT	CASQISVNTEAFF
TRBV27	TRBJ2-7	14	.	.	TGTGCCAGCAGTGTGCTGGCAGACTCCTACGAGCAGTACTTC	CASSVLADSYEQYF
TRBV7-9	TRBJ2-7	15	.	TRBD1	TGTGCCAGCAGCTACGCTACAGGGGCTTCGAGGGAGCAGTACTTC	CASSYATGASREQYF
TRBV5-6	TRBJ1-2	15	few	TRBD1	TGTGCCAGCAGCCCCCTACAGGGGATGGGCTATGGCTACACCTTC	CASSPLQGMGYGYTF
TRBV11-2	TRBJ2-3	17	.	.	TGTGCCAGCAGCTTCCTTGCGGGATGGACTAGCACAGATACGCAGTATTTT	CASSFLAGWTSTDTQYF
TRBV20-1	TRBJ2-7	12	.	.	TGCAGTGCTAGTCGTCTAGCTCTCGAGCAGTACTTC	CSASRLALEQYF
TRBV30	TRBJ2-3	14	.	.	TGTGCCTGGAGTGGAAAGGGGTGGACAGATACGCAGTATTTT	CAWSGKGWTDTQYF
TRBV5-1	TRBJ2-7	13	.	.	TGCGCCAGCAGCTTGTTCGGGGGAGAAGAGCAGTACTTC	CASSLFGGEEQYF
TRBV19	TRBJ2-2	12	.	.	TGTGCCAGTAGTGCTTCTAGCGGGGAGCTGTTTTTT	CASSASSGELFF
TRBV25-1	TRBJ2-7	14	.	TRBD1	TGTGCCAGCAGTGCCCCAGACAGGGCCCACGAGCAGTACTTC	CASSAPDRAHEQYF
TRBV27	TRBJ2-5	15	.	TRBD2	TGTGCCAGCAGTTTAACAGCGGGAGTTTTAGAGACCCAGTACTTC	CASSLTAGVLETQYF
TRBV18	TRBJ2-3	15	.	.	TGTGCCAGCTCACCCGGGAACTGGGGCACAGATACGCAGTATTTT	CASSPGNWGTDTQYF
TRBV4-1	TRBJ2-1	15	.	TRBD2	TGCGCCAGCAGCCAAACGGGACTAGTATACAATGAGCAGTTCTTC	CASSQTGLVYNEQFF